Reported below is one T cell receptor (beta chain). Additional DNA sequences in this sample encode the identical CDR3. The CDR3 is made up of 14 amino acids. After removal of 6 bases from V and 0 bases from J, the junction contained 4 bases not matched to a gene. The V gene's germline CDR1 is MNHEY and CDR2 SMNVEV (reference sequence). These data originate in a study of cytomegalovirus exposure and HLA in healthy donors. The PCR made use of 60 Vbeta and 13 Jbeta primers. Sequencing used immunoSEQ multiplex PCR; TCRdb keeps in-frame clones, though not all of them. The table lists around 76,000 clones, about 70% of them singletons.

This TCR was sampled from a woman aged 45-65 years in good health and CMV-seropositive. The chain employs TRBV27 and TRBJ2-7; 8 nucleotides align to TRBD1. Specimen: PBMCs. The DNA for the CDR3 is TGTGCCAGCAGCCGGGACAGGAACTCCTACGAGCAGTACTTC. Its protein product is CASSRDRNSYEQYF.